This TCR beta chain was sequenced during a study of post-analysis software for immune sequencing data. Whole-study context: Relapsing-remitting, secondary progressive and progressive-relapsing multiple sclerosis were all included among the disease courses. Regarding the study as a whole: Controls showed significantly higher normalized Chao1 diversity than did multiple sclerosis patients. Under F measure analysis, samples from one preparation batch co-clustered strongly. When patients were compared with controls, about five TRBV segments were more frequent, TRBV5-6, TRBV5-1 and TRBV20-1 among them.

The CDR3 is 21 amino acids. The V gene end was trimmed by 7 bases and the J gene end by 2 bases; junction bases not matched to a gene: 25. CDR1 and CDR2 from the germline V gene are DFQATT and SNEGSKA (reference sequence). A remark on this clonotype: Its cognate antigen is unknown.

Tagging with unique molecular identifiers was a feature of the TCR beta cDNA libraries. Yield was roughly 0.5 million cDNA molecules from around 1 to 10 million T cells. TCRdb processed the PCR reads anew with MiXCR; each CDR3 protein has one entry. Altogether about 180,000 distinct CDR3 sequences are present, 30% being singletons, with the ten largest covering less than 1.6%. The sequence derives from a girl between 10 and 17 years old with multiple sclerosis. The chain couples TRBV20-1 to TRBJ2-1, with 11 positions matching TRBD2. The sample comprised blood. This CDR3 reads CSGSLTRLAGGPIPTYNEQFF. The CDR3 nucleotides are TGCAGTGGGTCCCTTACTCGGCTAGCGGGAGGCCCCATACCGACCTACAATGAGCAGTTCTTC.